This TCR beta chain was recorded in a study of T cell responses to AZD1222 COVID-19 vaccine. Study-level results: Among the donors, most were white British and more were female, and clonal diversity was possibly underestimated. Compared with day 0, the breadth and depth of the Spike-specific TCR repertoire rose significantly after two doses of AZD1222. Reportedly, close to half of spike-specific TCRs are directed against unmutated variant regions. Only a handful of AZD1222 recipients tested seropositive at baseline.

Assay used: immunoSEQ multiplex PCR; TCRdb lists only in-frame clones, some missing. The data contain some 150,000 clones, about 91% of them seen just once; the ten biggest clones take up 4.4%. Germline V gene data show CDR1 as ENHRY and CDR2 as SYGVKD. V was clipped by 10 bases and J by 4 bases, with 23 bases between them. The CDR3 totals 15 residues. A word on this clone: Its target is not known.

The origin of this receptor is an adult in good health. The material was peripheral blood, obtained on day 0 of MenACWY control vaccination. This chain links TRBV10-3 with TRBJ2-7, with D maybe TRBD1 (7 bases). For the CDR3, the DNA is TGTGCCACCCTAGAGACCAGGGGGGCGCGATACGAGCAGTACTTC. The encoded protein is CATLETRGARYEQYF.